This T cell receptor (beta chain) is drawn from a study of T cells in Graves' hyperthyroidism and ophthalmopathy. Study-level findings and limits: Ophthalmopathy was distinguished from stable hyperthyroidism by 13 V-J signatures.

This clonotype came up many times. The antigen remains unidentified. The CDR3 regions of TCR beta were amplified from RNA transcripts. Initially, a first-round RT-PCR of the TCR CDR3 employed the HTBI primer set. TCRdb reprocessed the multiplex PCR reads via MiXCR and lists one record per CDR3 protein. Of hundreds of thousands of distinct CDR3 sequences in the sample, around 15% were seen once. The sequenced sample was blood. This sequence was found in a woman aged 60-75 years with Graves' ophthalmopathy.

Written as DNA, the CDR3 is TGTGCCAGCAGCTTAGATGGCCAGGACAATCAGCCCCAGCATTTT. This codes for CASSLDGQDNQPQHF. The chain couples TRBV7-2 to TRBJ1-5; D call uncertain. CDR3 length equals 15 residues. Germline V gene lookup returns CDR1 SGHTA and CDR2 FQGNSA. V lost 1 base and J 3 bases, leaving 10 bases between the germline ends.